Listed below are T cell receptor beta chains from one sample, sequenced in a study of CD8 T cells in Susac syndrome. Each CDR3 protein gets one entry after TCRdb re-called the immunoSEQ multiplex PCR reads with MiXCR. The sample contains about 200,000 distinct CDR3 sequences, 85% to 95% of which appear only once. Source material: CD4+ T cells from PBMCs. The source of these receptors is a human donor in good health. Both conserved end residues are part of each CDR3. D genes are given only for firm matches. Some rows mark clone size as missing; the rest say once, few, many or name a class of expanded clone.

NA	TRBV9	NA	TRBJ1-1	TGTGCCAGCAGCGGAGGCGTCGGTACTGAAGCTTTCTTT	CASSGGVGTEAFF
NA	TRBV11-2	NA	TRBJ2-5	TGTGCCAGCAGCCGTAACAGTAACCAAGAGACCCAGTACTTC	CASSRNSNQETQYF
NA	TRBV7-2	NA	TRBJ2-1	TGTGCCAGCAGCTTAGACGCAGGGATCGGTCCAGGTTTC	CASSLDAGIGPGF
NA	TRBV23-1	NA	TRBJ1-5	TGCGCCAGCAGTCTTATATATCAGCCCCAGCATTTT	CASSLIYQPQHF
NA	TRBV6-1	NA	TRBJ2-1	TGTGCCAACAACCAGGGAAATGGCTACAATGAGCAGTTCTTC	CANNQGNGYNEQFF
TRBD1	TRBV5-1	NA	TRBJ2-5	TGCGCCAGCAGCTCCCAGACAGGGGTTGGTGAGACCCAGTACTTC	CASSSQTGVGETQYF
NA	TRBV3-1	NA	TRBJ1-1	TGTGCCAGCAGCCAAGATATAGGGGACGCTTTCTTT	CASSQDIGDAFF
NA	TRBV18	NA	TRBJ2-7	TGTGCCAGCTCCTTCTCTGAGGGGCGAGAGCAGTACTTC	CASSFSEGREQYF
TRBD2	TRBV19	once	TRBJ2-1	TGTGCCAGTAGTATCCGAGCGGGGCGCTCCTACAATGAGCAGTTCTTC	CASSIRAGRSYNEQFF
TRBD1	TRBV7-2	NA	TRBJ2-5	TGTGCCAGCAGCTTCAGCACCGGGACAGGGGACCTTCAAGAGACCCAGTACTTC	CASSFSTGTGDLQETQYF
NA	TRBV15	NA	TRBJ2-1	TGTGCCACCAGCAGAGATGGGGTCAATGAGCAGTTCTTC	CATSRDGVNEQFF
TRBD2	TRBV20-1	NA	TRBJ2-1	TGCAGTGCTAGCCCCCTCCTGGGACTAGCCCACAATGAGCAGTTCTTC	CSASPLLGLAHNEQFF
NA	TRBV29-1	NA	TRBJ1-1	TGCAGCGTCGGACAGAGGATGAACACTGAAGCTTTCTTT	CSVGQRMNTEAFF
NA	TRBV12-3/TRBV12-4	NA	TRBJ1-5	TGTGCCAGCAGTTTAAACCAGGGAAATCAGCCCCAGCATTTT	CASSLNQGNQPQHF
NA	TRBV6-2/TRBV6-3	NA	TRBJ2-7	TGTGCCAGCAGTTCCATGGGGACGCTGCAAGACGAGCAGTACTTC	CASSSMGTLQDEQYF
NA	TRBV14	NA	TRBJ1-1	TGTGCCAGCAGCCCTCTTACCGATGGCTCCAGGCGCTCCTTT	CASSPLTDGSRRSF
NA	TRBV10-3	NA	TRBJ2-1	TGTGCCATCAGTGATCCGACCCTGTGGAGCAATGAGCAGTTCTTC	CAISDPTLWSNEQFF
TRBD2	TRBV24-1	NA	TRBJ2-1	TGTGCCACCAGTGGGACCGGGACTAGCGGGACATATGAGGAGGACAATGAGCAGTTCTTC	CATSGTGTSGTYEEDNEQFF
NA	TRBV30	NA	TRBJ1-2	TGTGCCTGGAGTAGCGGTCTGAAAAGTGGCTACACCTTC	CAWSSGLKSGYTF
TRBD1	TRBV19	NA	TRBJ1-5	TGTGCCAGTAGCCAACAGGGGGTCCCACCCCAGCATTTT	CASSQQGVPPQHF
NA	TRBV28	NA	TRBJ1-5	TGTGCCAGCGCTGGTTTCGACCAGCATTTT	CASAGFDQHF
NA	TRBV2	NA	TRBJ1-6	TGTGCCAGCAGTGTGGGTGCGGTTATGGGCCTCCACTTT	CASSVGAVMGLHF
TRBD1	TRBV24-1	NA	TRBJ2-1	TGTGCCACCAGTGATTCCCACAGGGGAGATGAGCAGTTCTTC	CATSDSHRGDEQFF
NA	TRBV30	NA	TRBJ1-5	TGTGCCTGGAGTGTACTTTCAGGGGAGGGAGGGCCCCAGCATTTT	CAWSVLSGEGGPQHF
NA	TRBV28	NA	TRBJ2-5	TGTGCCAGCAGTCACCTGACAGAGACCCAGTACTTC	CASSHLTETQYF
TRBD1	TRBV20-1	NA	TRBJ1-2	TGCACTTCAACATTACAGGGGGCTATCGGCTATGGCTACACCTTC	CTSTLQGAIGYGYTF
NA	TRBV5-6	NA	TRBJ2-3	TGTGCCAGCAGCTTGCTCTCTAGCACAGATACGCAGTATTTT	CASSLLSSTDTQYF
NA	TRBV29-1	NA	TRBJ2-1	TGCAGCGTTTATCCGGGTACCAATGAGCAGTTCTTC	CSVYPGTNEQFF
NA	TRBV2	NA	TRBJ2-2	TGTGCCAGCAGTGAATCCAGGGGGGCCGGGGAGCTGTTTTTT	CASSESRGAGELFF
NA	TRBV12-3/TRBV12-4	once	TRBJ2-5	TGTGCCAGCAGCTCCTTCGGGATAGAGACCCAGTACTTC	CASSSFGIETQYF
NA	TRBV20-1	NA	TRBJ1-5	TGCAGTGCTAGTCCCCTCCCCGATCAGCCCCAGCATTTT	CSASPLPDQPQHF
NA	TRBV7-2	NA	TRBJ2-7	TGTGCCAGCAGCCAGAACTCCTACGAGCAGTACTTC	CASSQNSYEQYF
NA	TRBV20-1	NA	TRBJ2-1	TGCAGTGCTAAAGCCGGGACCCTAGTCCAATTCTTC	CSAKAGTLVQFF
NA	TRBV25-1	NA	TRBJ2-7	TGTGCCAGCAGTCTAGGAGGGGGACACAACTCCTACGAGCAGTACTTC	CASSLGGGHNSYEQYF
TRBD2	TRBV5-1	NA	TRBJ2-1	TGCGCCAGCAGCCCGGATACTAGCGGGAGGAATGAGCAGTTCTTC	CASSPDTSGRNEQFF
NA	TRBV9	NA	TRBJ2-1	TGTGCCAGCAGCGTAGGAGGAGGGGCTGAGCAGTTCTTC	CASSVGGGAEQFF
TRBD1	TRBV5-4	once	TRBJ2-3	TGTGCCAGCATAGACAGGGGGAATTCAGATACGCAGTATTTT	CASIDRGNSDTQYF
NA	TRBV15	NA	TRBJ2-5	TGTGCCACCAGCAGAGATCAAGGTCAGACCCAGTACTTC	CATSRDQGQTQYF
TRBD1	TRBV7-9	NA	TRBJ2-7	TGTGCCAGCATCCTACCGGGACAGGCCCTTAACGAGCAGTACTTC	CASILPGQALNEQYF
NA	TRBV20-1	NA	TRBJ1-1	TGCAGTGCCCCGCGGCCAGGGGCCGTGAACACTGAAGCTTTCTTT	CSAPRPGAVNTEAFF
TRBD1	TRBV29-1	NA	TRBJ1-4	TGCAGCGTCGTTGAGGGGGCGCGTAATGAAAAACTGTTTTTT	CSVVEGARNEKLFF
NA	TRBV12-5	NA	TRBJ2-1	TGTGCTAGTGGTCCTAGTGGGATAGAGGGCGATGAGCAGTTCTTC	CASGPSGIEGDEQFF
TRBD1	TRBV9	once	TRBJ2-5	TGTGCCAGCAGCGTGGGGGCAGGGGGTACCCAAGAGACCCAGTACTTC	CASSVGAGGTQETQYF
NA	TRBV9	NA	TRBJ2-1	TGTGCCAGCAGCGTAGTTGGGGCAGTGCTTGGGAATGAGCAGTTCTTC	CASSVVGAVLGNEQFF
NA	TRBV3-1	NA	TRBJ1-2	TGTGCCAGCAGCCCCCAATCTGGTATGGACTATGGCTACACCTTC	CASSPQSGMDYGYTF
NA	TRBV20-1	NA	TRBJ2-5	TGCAGTGCTAGTTATACAGGGGAGGTTTGGGAGACCCAGTACTTC	CSASYTGEVWETQYF
TRBD1	TRBV20-1	NA	TRBJ2-7	TGCAGTGTGTCCCTAAGACAGGGAAGACCTAACGAGCAGTACTTC	CSVSLRQGRPNEQYF
TRBD2	TRBV29-1	NA	TRBJ2-1	TGCAGCGCAAGGGGGGGGACTAGCGTATACAATGAGCAGTTCTTC	CSARGGTSVYNEQFF
TRBD1	TRBV7-9	NA	TRBJ2-6	TGTGCCAGCAGCCGCCAGACAGGGATGGGCTCTGGGGCCAACGTCCTGACTTTC	CASSRQTGMGSGANVLTF